The 5 T cell receptor beta chains in this list originate from one sample, sequenced in a study of shared clonotypes between healthy human individuals. Assay: immunoSEQ multiplex PCR; the TCRdb copy retains only in-frame clones and omits some. In the table there are 1,400,000 or so clones, just under 99% of which are singletons. Sequencing was carried out using naive CD4+ T cells sorted from blood. Subset: CD45RA+ positively selected. The receptors were gathered from a man younger than 40 in good health.

The chain couples TRBV5-1 to TRBJ2-3; 11 bases fit TRBD2. Germline V gene data show CDR1 as SGHRS and CDR2 as YFSETQ. There are 17 residues in the CDR3. Trimming cost V 3 bases and J 4 bases; bases outside gene matches: 10. CDR3 residues: CASSSGPSGRSADTQYF. CDR3 nucleotides: TGCGCCAGCAGCTCAGGTCCTAGCGGGAGGAGTGCAGATACGCAGTATTTT.

A note on this clone: Other DNA sequences within the sample encode an identical CDR3. This rearrangement joins TRBV7-3 to TRBJ2-1, with D unclear. The CDR3 totals 14 residues. Between the trimmed V and J ends, which lost 3 bases and 0 bases, there was a span of 6 bases. Germline loops: CDR1 SGHTA, CDR2 FQGTGA. The CDR3 sequence: CASSLSSSYNEQFF. DNA of the CDR3: TGTGCCAGCAGCTTGTCCAGCTCCTACAATGAGCAGTTCTTC.

The genes are TRBV7-4 and TRBJ2-7; 12 positions match TRBD2. With V trimmed by 5 bases and J by 2 bases, 13 bases remained unmatched. The CDR3 extends over 18 amino acids. Germline values: CDR1 SGHVT, CDR2 SQSDAQ. CDR3 bases: TGTGCCAGCAGCCCCACGGGAAAAAGACTAGCGGGGGCCTACGAGCAGTACTTC. Translated, it gives CASSPTGKRLAGAYEQYF. Based on the CDR3 plus reference TRBV7-4 and TRBJ2-7, the full variable domain is GAGVSQSPRYKVAKRGRDVALRCDSISGHVTLYWYRQTLGQGSEVLTYSQSDAQRDKSGRPSGRFSAERPERSVSTLKIQRTEQGDSAVYLCASSPTGKRLAGAYEQYFGPGTRLTVT.

The chain recombines TRBV7-9 with TRBJ2-1, with a weak D call TRBD1 (6 bases). Trimming stripped 5 bases from V and 0 bases from J, with 11 bases between. This CDR3 spans 15 amino acids. CDR1 is SEHNR, CDR2 FQNEAQ, per germline (reference sequence). CDR3 sequence reads: CASSPDRISYNEQFF. In DNA form, the CDR3 reads TGTGCCAGCAGCCCCGACAGGATCTCCTACAATGAGCAGTTCTTC.

The V call is TRBV30, the J call TRBJ2-3; TRBD2 aligns across 9 bases. V trimming: 3 bases; J trimming: 4 bases; junction bases outside the gene matches: 8. Per the germline V gene, CDR1 is GTSNPN and CDR2 is SVGIG (reference sequence). The CDR3 length is 15 residues. This CDR3 reads CAWSPSGVVSDTQYF. The DNA of the CDR3 is TGTGCCTGGAGCCCTAGCGGGGTGGTCTCAGATACGCAGTATTTT. Full variable domain (outside the CDR3, taken from reference TRBV30 and TRBJ2-3): SQTIHQWPATLVQPVGSPLSLECTVEGTSNPNLYWYRQAAGRGLQLLFYSVGIGQISSEVPQNLSASRPQDRQFILSSKKLLLSDSGFYLCAWSPSGVVSDTQYFGPGTRLTVL.